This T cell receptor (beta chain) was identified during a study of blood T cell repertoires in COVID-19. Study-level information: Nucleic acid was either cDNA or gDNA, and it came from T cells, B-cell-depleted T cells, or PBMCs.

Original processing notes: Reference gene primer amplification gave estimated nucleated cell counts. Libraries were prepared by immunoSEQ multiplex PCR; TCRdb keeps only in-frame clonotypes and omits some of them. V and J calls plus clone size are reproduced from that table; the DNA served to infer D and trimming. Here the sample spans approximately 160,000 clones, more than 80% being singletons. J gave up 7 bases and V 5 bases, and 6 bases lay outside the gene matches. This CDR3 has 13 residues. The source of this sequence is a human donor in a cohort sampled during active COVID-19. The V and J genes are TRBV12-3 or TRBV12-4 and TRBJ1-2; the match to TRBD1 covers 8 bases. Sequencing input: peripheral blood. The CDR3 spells CASSPKGTGGYTF. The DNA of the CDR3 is TGTGCCAGCAGTCCCAAAGGGACAGGTGGCTACACCTTC.